This TCR beta chain was observed in a study of cytomegalovirus exposure and HLA in healthy donors. Study context: Within the Caucasian-associated ancestry cluster were about 81% of the 398 genotyped donors. Overall study findings and caveats: Some V segments, TRBV6-2 and TRBV6-3 among them, were indistinguishable and were therefore excluded. A previous analysis found most TCR beta V segments productive roughly 87% or roughly 30% of the time. The majority of CMV-associated TCR beta chains were reported as apparently HLA-restricted in a later analysis.

Per germline, CDR1 MNHEY and CDR2 SMNVEV (reference sequence). The junction had 10 bases not matched to a gene; V was cut back by 6 bases and J by 0 bases. This CDR3 region has 19 residues. About this clone itself: What it recognizes is unknown.

The primer mix had 60 Vbeta and 13 Jbeta primers. Data came from immunoSEQ multiplex PCR; TCRdb stores just in-frame clones and leaves some out. This table holds 110,000 or so clones, about four fifths found once. The clonotype was recovered from a woman in her thirties or forties in good health and CMV-seronegative. Input material: PBMCs. V gene TRBV27 combines with J gene TRBJ2-1; 14 bases fit TRBD2. In DNA form, the CDR3 reads TGTGCCAGCAGCGAGAATAGACTAGCGGGGGGGTACTCCTACAATGAGCAGTTCTTC. Translating gives CASSENRLAGGYSYNEQFF.